There are many counts of the clone carrying this TCR beta chain. The entry originates in a study of T cells after yellow fever vaccination. Study-wide context: CD3, CD45RA, CCR7 and CD95 sorting yielded EM, EMRA, CM and Tscm memory subsets.

TCRdb reprocessed the 5' RACE reads with MiXCR, giving one entry per CDR3 protein. The sample yields tens of thousands of distinct CDR3 sequences, around 5% seen once. The germline V and J ends were trimmed by 6 bases and 11 bases, with 13 bases remaining between them. This CDR3 is built from 11 residues. Study results and limitations: Repertoires obtained by FACS sorting could include abundant clonotypes that entered as contaminants from the bulk population. Most clones from primary vaccination resurfaced after the booster (about 95% CD4, over 75% CD8). Sorted memory subsets on day 0 showed almost all vaccine-responding clonotypes to be undetectable.

This clonotype was sampled from a man between 18 and 29 years old who received the YFV17D yellow fever vaccine. The sequencing used PBMCs, either bulk or a sorted T-cell subset (CD4+, CD8+, memory, or dextramer-sorted; not recorded which), collected around 45 days after the first yellow fever vaccination. The chain recombines TRBV12-3 or TRBV12-4 with TRBJ1-1; D is ambiguous. CDR3: CASSRAFEAFF. The CDR3 nucleotides read TGTGCCAGCAGCCGGGCCTTTGAGGCTTTCTTT.